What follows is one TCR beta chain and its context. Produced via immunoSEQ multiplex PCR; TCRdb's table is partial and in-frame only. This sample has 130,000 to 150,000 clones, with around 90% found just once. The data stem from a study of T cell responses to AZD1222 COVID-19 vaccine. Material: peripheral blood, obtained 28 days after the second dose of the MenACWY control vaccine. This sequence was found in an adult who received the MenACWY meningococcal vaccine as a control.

This chain's CDR3 is CASEAASGTIYNEQFF. CDR3 DNA sequence: TGTGCCAGCGAGGCGGCTAGCGGTACGATTTACAATGAGCAGTTCTTC. The chain couples TRBV2 to TRBJ2-1; 7 bases are shared with TRBD2. V was clipped by 8 bases and J by 4 bases; unmatched bases: 14. Germline V gives CDR1 SNHLY, CDR2 FYNNEI. This CDR3 has 16 amino acids.